One and the same sample provided the 18 T cell receptor beta chains below, sequenced in a study of cytomegalovirus exposure and HLA in healthy donors. Amplification used 60 Vbeta primers and 13 Jbeta primers. Produced via immunoSEQ multiplex PCR; TCRdb's table is partial and in-frame only. The sample lists approximately 110,000 clones, around 80% seen once, with about 2% in the top ten. The specimen was PBMCs. These receptors all come from a man aged 45-65 years in good health and CMV-seronegative.

The rearrangement joins TRBV18 to TRBJ2-3; D perhaps matches TRBD2 (5 bases). CDR3 size: 17 residues. Trimming left V 6 bases short and J 4 bases short, with 23 bases between. The V gene's germline CDR1 is KGHSH and CDR2 LQKENI. CDR3 DNA: TGTGCCAGCTCCTACGGCACTTCGGCTAGCAGCGCAGATACGCAGTATTTT. Its translation is CASSYGTSASSADTQYF.

The chain links TRBV25-1 to TRBJ2-1, with D hard to call. The CDR3 is made up of 16 amino acids. Germline lookup yields CDR1 MGHDK and CDR2 SYGVNS. With 6 bases removed from V and 0 bases from J, the gap between germline ends came to 15 bases. CDR3 sequence: CASSETRHSSYNEQFF. In DNA, the CDR3 is TGTGCCAGCAGCGAAACCCGACACAGCTCCTACAATGAGCAGTTCTTC.

V gene TRBV11-2 combines with J gene TRBJ1-5; the D gene is possibly TRBD1 (5 bases). The germline CDR1 and CDR2 sequences are SGHAT and FQNNGV. V was trimmed by 2 bases and J by 8 bases, leaving 13 bases between them. CDR3 size: 14 residues. The CDR3 coding sequence is TGTGCCAGCAGCTTACGGGGGGTAGACGAGCCCCAGCATTTT. Translated, it gives CASSLRGVDEPQHF.

V and J are TRBV14 and TRBJ2-1; TRBD1 matches 8 bases. Per germline, CDR1 SGHDN and CDR2 FVKESK. The CDR3 consists of 13 residues. With V trimmed by 4 bases and J by 7 bases, 3 bases remained unmatched. This CDR3 reads CASSPDRGNEQFF. The CDR3 DNA is TGTGCCAGCAGCCCCGACAGGGGAAATGAGCAGTTCTTC.

This rearrangement joins TRBV6-5 to TRBJ1-3; TRBD1 aligns across 7 bases. With 5 bases clipped from V and 3 bases from J, the junction kept 7 bases outside the gene matches. CDR3 length equals 15 residues. CDR1 and CDR2 (germline): MNHEY, SVGAGI. The CDR3 DNA is TGTGCCAGCAGTACCAACAGGGGAGATGGAAACACCATATATTTT. Translating gives CASSTNRGDGNTIYF.

A few counts support this clone. CDR3 sequence reads: CSVVYHGQGAEQFF. CDR3 nucleotide sequence: TGCAGCGTTGTGTACCACGGACAGGGGGCTGAGCAGTTCTTC. The J gene is TRBJ2-1, the V gene TRBV29-1; 11 nucleotides match TRBD1. The germline V gene has CDR1 SQVTM and CDR2 ANQGSEA. This CDR3 region has 14 residues. Trimming at V came to 4 bases and at J to 9 bases, leaving 8 bases not matched to a gene.

This clone occurred a few times. The chain employs TRBV9 and TRBJ1-3; 8 positions agree with TRBD1. The CDR3 spans 15 residues. The V and J ends lost 4 bases and 7 bases, in that order; junction bases with no gene match: 10. Germline loops: CDR1 SGDLS, CDR2 YYNGEE. CDR3 nucleotides: TGTGCCAGCAGCCCTGGGACAGGAGAGTGGAACACCATATATTTT. The encoded protein is CASSPGTGEWNTIYF.

The rearrangement uses TRBV5-1 and TRBJ2-5, with D tentatively TRBD2 (5 bases). Germline loops: CDR1 SGHRS, CDR2 YFSETQ. This CDR3 is 17 amino acids long. V gave up 3 bases and J gave up 5 bases, with 23 bases separating them. The CDR3 nucleotides are TGCGCCAGCAGCTCGGCGGGTGGGAGAGATAGTTTGGAGACCCAGTACTTC. The encoded protein is CASSSAGGRDSLETQYF.

The gene calls are TRBV27 and TRBJ1-2; D gene unclear. V was clipped by 10 bases and J by 4 bases, with 19 bases between them. The CDR3 is made up of 14 amino acids. Germline V gene sequence: CDR1 MNHEY, CDR2 SMNVEV (reference sequence). The CDR3 DNA reads as TGTGCCACCCAACCCTCGGAGGGCACCTATGGCTACACCTTC. It encodes CATQPSEGTYGYTF.

The CDR3 is CASSFSGAWETQYF. The DNA of the CDR3 is TGTGCCAGCAGTTTTTCAGGGGCTTGGGAGACCCAGTACTTC. V and J are TRBV27 and TRBJ2-5, with D perhaps matching TRBD1 (6 bases). CDR1 and CDR2 from the germline V gene are MNHEY and SMNVEV (reference sequence). The CDR3 is 14 residues long. Trimming cost V 3 bases and J 5 bases, with 13 bases left between them.

V and J are TRBV18 and TRBJ2-5; maybe TRBD1 (6 bases). This CDR3 region has 15 residues. Trimming stripped 3 bases from V and 0 bases from J, with 11 bases between. Looked up from germline, CDR1 is KGHSH and CDR2 is LQKENI. The CDR3 DNA is TGTGCCAGCTCACCTCGGACAGCGAACCAAGAGACCCAGTACTTC. It translates to CASSPRTANQETQYF. The entire variable domain, with the rest obtained from reference TRBV18 and TRBJ2-5, is as follows: NAGVMQNPRHLVRRRGQEARLRCSPMKGHSHVYWYRQLPEEGLKFMVYLQKENIIDESGMPKERFSAEFPKEGPSILRIQQVVRGDSAAYFCASSPRTANQETQYFGPGTRLLVL.

The V call is TRBV2, the J call TRBJ1-2; D unresolved. The CDR3 loop spans 12 amino acids. V was pared by 1 base and J by 5 bases, with 5 bases between. The germline V gene encodes CDR1 SNHLY and CDR2 FYNNEI. In nucleotides, the CDR3 is TGTGCCAGCAGTGAAGGGCTTTATGGCTACACCTTC. It yields the protein CASSEGLYGYTF.

Here the CDR3 DNA reads TGTGCCAGCAGCTTAGGGACTAGCGGGGGTTCGCAGTACTTC. Encoded protein: CASSLGTSGGSQYF. The chain is built from TRBV7-2 and TRBJ2-7; 13 positions agree with TRBD2. Looked up from germline, CDR1 is SGHTA and CDR2 is FQGNSA. Losses at the gene ends were 1 base for V and 9 bases for J; bases not matched to a gene: 3. The CDR3 length is 14 residues.

This chain connects TRBV28 to TRBJ2-7, with D maybe TRBD1 (5 bases). Trimming pared 6 bases from V and 3 bases from J, leaving 12 bases between. Germline CDR1 reads MDHEN; CDR2 reads SYDVKM. The CDR3 has 13 amino acids. The CDR3 DNA reads as TGTGCCAGCAGCCGCGCCAGGGACTACGAGCAGTACGTC. Translated, it gives CASSRARDYEQYV.

V gene TRBV11-3 combines with J gene TRBJ2-3; D remains unclear. The V end was cut by 5 bases, the J end by 6 bases, with 12 bases between. The CDR3 has 13 amino acids. Germline CDR1 is SGHNT and CDR2 is YENEEA. CDR3 nucleotides: TGTGCCAGCAGCCATAGCCCTCAGGATACGCAGTATTTT. It encodes CASSHSPQDTQYF.

This clone appeared a single time. The chain is built from TRBV7-2 and TRBJ2-7; D is ambiguous. V was pared by 5 bases and J by 3 bases, with 17 bases between. Per germline, CDR1 SGHTA and CDR2 FQGNSA. The CDR3 is 15 amino acids. The CDR3 loop reads CASSLNFEAGYEQYF. In nucleotides, the CDR3 is TGTGCCAGCAGCCTGAACTTCGAGGCTGGCTACGAGCAGTACTTC.

This clone was seen more than once but under ten times. The sample carries other DNA sequences with the same CDR3. The chain has TRBV7-9 and TRBJ1-2, with a possible D match to TRBD1 (6 bases). The CDR3 has 13 amino acids. The germline CDR1 and CDR2 sequences are SEHNR and FQNEAQ (reference sequence). V was cut by 1 base and J by 6 bases, with 9 bases left in between. The CDR3 here is CASSLGQGNGYTF. CDR3 nucleotides: TGTGCCAGCAGCTTAGGGCAGGGGAATGGCTACACCTTC.

This rearrangement joins TRBV2 to TRBJ1-5; D is undetermined. The CDR3 runs to 15 residues. V lost 4 bases, J lost 7 bases, and 17 bases lay in between. From germline, CDR1 is SNHLY and CDR2 FYNNEI. Here the CDR3 DNA reads TGTGCCAGCAGTGGGGAAGGAGGAGGGAGCCAGCCCCAGCATTTT. Its protein is CASSGEGGGSQPQHF.